This TCR beta chain appears in the sequencing data of a study of blood T cell repertoires in COVID-19. Background on the study: Acute-phase and convalescent COVID-19 samples originated in the United States, Italy and Spain.

The CDR3 is 16 amino acids. CDR1 is SGHVS and CDR2 is FNYEAQ in the germline V gene. Germline trimming cut 0 bases from V and 0 bases from J; bases unmatched to any gene: 4. Clones were sequenced by immunoSEQ multiplex PCR, and TCRdb holds only the in-frame ones, with some missing. Of 100,000 to 150,000 clones listed, about 91% are singletons. V usage is TRBV7-6 and J usage is TRBJ2-7; the match to TRBD1 covers 8 bases. The material sequenced was peripheral blood. The clonotype was recovered from a man between 45 and 60 years old with acute or convalescent COVID-19. The CDR3 DNA is TGTGCCAGCAGCTTAGCCCGGACAGGGAGCTCCTACGAGCAGTACTTC. Its translation: CASSLARTGSSYEQYF.